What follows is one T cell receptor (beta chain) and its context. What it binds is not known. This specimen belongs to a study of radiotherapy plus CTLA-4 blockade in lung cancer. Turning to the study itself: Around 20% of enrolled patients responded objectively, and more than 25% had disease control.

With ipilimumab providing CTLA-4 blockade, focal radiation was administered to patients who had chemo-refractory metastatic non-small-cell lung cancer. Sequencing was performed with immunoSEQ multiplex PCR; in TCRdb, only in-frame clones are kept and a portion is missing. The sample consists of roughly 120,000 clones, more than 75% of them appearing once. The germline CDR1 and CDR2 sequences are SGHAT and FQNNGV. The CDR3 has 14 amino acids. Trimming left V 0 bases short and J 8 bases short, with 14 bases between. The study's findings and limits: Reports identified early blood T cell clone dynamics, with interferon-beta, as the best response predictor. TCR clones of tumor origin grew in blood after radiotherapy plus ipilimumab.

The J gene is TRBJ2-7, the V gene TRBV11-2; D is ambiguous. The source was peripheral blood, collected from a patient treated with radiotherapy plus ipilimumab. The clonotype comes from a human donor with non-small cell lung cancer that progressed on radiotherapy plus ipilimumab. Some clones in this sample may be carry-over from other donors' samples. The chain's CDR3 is CASSLDRPSPQQYF. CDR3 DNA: TGTGCCAGCAGCTTAGATAGACCTTCACCCCAGCAGTACTTC.